This T cell receptor (beta chain) was captured in a study of shared clonotypes between healthy human individuals. Generated by immunoSEQ multiplex PCR, the TCRdb table keeps only in-frame clones and is missing some. This table holds some 1 million clones, around 76% found once. The clonotype originates from a man aged 18 to 29 in good health. Sequencing was carried out using memory CD4+ T cells sorted from blood. Subset indicated: CD45RA-negative fraction.

The CDR3 loop reads CATSGYRTNYGYTF. In DNA form, the CDR3 reads TGTGCCACCAGCGGATACAGAACTAACTATGGCTACACCTTC. This chain joins TRBV15 and TRBJ1-2; D is unresolved. CDR1 LNHNV and CDR2 YYDKDF come from the germline V gene (reference sequence). CDR3 size: 14 residues. The V gene lost 5 bases and the J gene lost 0 bases, with 10 bases spanning the gap.